This T cell receptor (beta chain) came from a study of cytomegalovirus exposure and HLA in healthy donors. Study results and caveats: The analysis excluded some indistinguishable V segments, including TRBV6-2 and TRBV6-3. It emerged from a later analysis that several of the most significant clusters appeared to be linked to common viral pathogens.

PCR used 60 Vbeta primers and 13 Jbeta primers. The assay was immunoSEQ multiplex PCR, and TCRdb's table has in-frame clones only and misses some. The sample has 100,000 to 150,000 clones; about 80% are singletons. This clone was seen only a few times. Antigen unknown. The V and J ends lost 1 base and 0 bases respectively, with 12 bases between them. The germline V gene encodes CDR1 SGHVS and CDR2 FNYEAQ. This CDR3 has 17 residues. V is TRBV7-6 and J is TRBJ1-4; a possible D gene is TRBD1 (5 bases). The material sequenced was PBMCs. This receptor was identified in a man aged 30-40 years in good health and CMV-seropositive. Here the CDR3 reads CASSLGRQRSTNEKLFF. DNA for the CDR3: TGTGCCAGCAGCTTAGGCCGACAGCGATCAACTAATGAAAAACTGTTTTTT. Filled out from reference TRBV7-6 and TRBJ1-4, the complete variable domain reads GAGVSQSPRYKVTKRGQDVALRCDPISGHVSLYWYRQALGQGPEFLTYFNYEAQQDKSGLPNDRFSAERPEGSISTLTIQRTEQRDSAMYRCASSLGRQRSTNEKLFFGSGTQLSVL.